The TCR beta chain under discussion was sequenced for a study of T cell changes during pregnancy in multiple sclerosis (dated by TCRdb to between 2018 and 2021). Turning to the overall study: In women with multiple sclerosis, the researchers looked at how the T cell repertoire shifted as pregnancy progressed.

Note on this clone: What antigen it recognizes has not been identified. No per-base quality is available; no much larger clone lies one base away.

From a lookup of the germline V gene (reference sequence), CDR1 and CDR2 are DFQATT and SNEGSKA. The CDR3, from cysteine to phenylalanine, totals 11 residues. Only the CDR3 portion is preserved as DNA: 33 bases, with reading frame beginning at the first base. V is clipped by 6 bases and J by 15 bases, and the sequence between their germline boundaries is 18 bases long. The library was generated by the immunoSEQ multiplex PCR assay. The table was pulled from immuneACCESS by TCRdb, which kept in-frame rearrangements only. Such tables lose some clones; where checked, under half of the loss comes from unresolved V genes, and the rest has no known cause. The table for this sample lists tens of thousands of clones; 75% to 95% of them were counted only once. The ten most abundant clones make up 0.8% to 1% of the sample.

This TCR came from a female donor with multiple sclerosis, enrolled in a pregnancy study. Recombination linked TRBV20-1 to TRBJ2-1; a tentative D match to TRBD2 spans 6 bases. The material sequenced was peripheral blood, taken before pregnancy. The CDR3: CSATTSSKRFF. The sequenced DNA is TGCAGTGCAACGACTAGTTCTAAGAGGTTCTTC.